This section outlines one T cell receptor beta chain sequence together with its context. The data derive from a study of T cells after yellow fever vaccination. Each CDR3 protein gets one entry after TCRdb re-called the 5' RACE reads with MiXCR. The sample has 150,000 to 200,000 distinct CDR3 sequences, about a tenth seen once; the top ten hold around 40%. V was shortened by 3 bases and J by 5 bases, with 15 bases between the two germline ends. This CDR3 has 14 residues. Germline-derived CDR1 and CDR2 are SQVTM and ANQGSEA. Sequenced here: CD8+ T cells sorted from PBMCs, sampled 45 days after the yellow fever booster vaccination. The rearrangement joins TRBV29-1 to TRBJ2-3; tentatively, D is TRBD2 (5 bases). The source is a man between 18 and 35 years old who received the YFV17D yellow fever vaccine. The CDR3 nucleotides are TGCAGCGTTGAGGACGGCGGGCGTAGAGATACGCAGTATTTT. Translating it yields CSVEDGGRRDTQYF.